A single sample is the source of the 14 T cell receptor beta chains below, sequenced in a study of spatial heterogeneity in lung cancer (dated by TCRdb to the late 2010s). What this sample's time point label stands for: sample taken at primary tumor resection. Preparation of the library involved 5' RACE. TCRdb shows the sequencer as NextSeq 500. In TCRdb, the public reads were trimmed at Q25 with fastp and aligned with MiXCR, with productive beta chains retained. Each CDR3 protein appears once, grouped with its most common genes and DNA. Counted in this sample were more than 30,000 distinct CDR3 sequences; roughly 5.4% of them appeared once. Approximately 24% of the sample rests with the top ten. The sample consisted of PBMCs, taken at surgery. These receptors were collected from a female donor with early-stage non-small cell lung cancer.

This clonotype was seen repeatedly, ten times or more. The rearrangement uses TRBV7-2 and TRBJ1-4, with D possibly TRBD1 on 5 matching bases. With 5 bases removed from V and 8 bases from J, the gap between germline ends came to 12 bases. The CDR3 length is 13 residues. CDR1 SGHTA and CDR2 FQGNSA come from the germline V gene. The CDR3 loop reads CASSRKGREKLFF. The CDR3, as DNA: TGTGCCAGCAGCCGGAAGGGGAGGGAAAAACTGTTTTTT. The full variable domain, rest sourced from reference TRBV7-2 and TRBJ1-4, is GAGVSQSPSNKVTEKGKDVELRCDPISGHTALYWYRQSLGQGLEFLIYFQGNSAPDKSGLPSDRFSAERTGGSVSTLTIQRTQQEDSAVYLCASSRKGREKLFFGSGTQLSVL.

This clonotype was seen only a few times. The chain is built from TRBV5-8 and TRBJ2-1, with D possibly being TRBD1 (5 bases). Germline V lookup: CDR1 SGHTS, CDR2 YDEGEE. The CDR3 runs to 13 residues. Trimming cost V 2 bases and J 4 bases, with 7 bases left between them. DNA for the CDR3: TGTGCCAGCAGCTTAAGACAGTACAATGAGCAGTTCTTC. Protein product: CASSLRQYNEQFF.

In its sample, this clonotype was seen a few times. The chain couples TRBV5-1 to TRBJ2-7; the D call may be TRBD1 or TRBD2 (5 bases each). V was shortened by 0 bases and J by 5 bases, with 6 bases between the two germline ends. CDR3 size: 12 residues. Germline values: CDR1 SGHRS, CDR2 YFSETQ. The CDR3 DNA reads as TGCGCCAGCAGCTTGGGAGGGGACGAGCAGTACTTC. Amino acids: CASSLGGDEQYF. The full variable domain, with the rest looked up from reference TRBV5-1 and TRBJ2-7, is KAGVTQTPRYLIKTRGQQVTLSCSPISGHRSVSWYQQTPGQGLQFLFEYFSETQRNKGNFPGRFSGRQFSNSRSEMNVSTLELGDSALYLCASSLGGDEQYFGPGTRLTVT.

This rearrangement joins TRBV3-1 to TRBJ2-5; 9 bases fit TRBD1. There are 15 residues in the CDR3. Germline V gene lookup returns CDR1 LGHDT and CDR2 YNNKEL (reference sequence). The V and J ends lost 7 bases and 2 bases, in that order; junction bases with no gene match: 8. CDR3 region: CASNNRGRRQETQYF. CDR3 DNA sequence: TGTGCCAGCAACAACAGGGGGCGTAGACAAGAGACCCAGTACTTC.

By share, this clonotype ranks as medium-sized. This rearrangement joins TRBV29-1 to TRBJ2-5; D gene unclear. The CDR3 is 12 residues long. The V and J ends lost 4 bases and 5 bases respectively, with 11 bases between them. Germline V CDR1 and CDR2: SQVTM, ANQGSEA. The CDR3 reads CSVGNPAETQYF. CDR3 in DNA: TGCAGCGTTGGGAATCCGGCGGAGACCCAGTACTTC.

In this sample, this clonotype turned up many times. The chain uses TRBV10-3 and TRBJ1-1; D unresolved. This CDR3 spans 15 amino acids. V gave up 0 bases and J gave up 3 bases, with 11 bases separating them. Per germline, CDR1 ENHRY and CDR2 SYGVKD. CDR3 coding DNA: TGTGCCATCAGTGAGTCTGGCGGATTGGACACTGAAGCTTTCTTT. Amino acids: CAISESGGLDTEAFF.

The chain carries TRBV5-1 and TRBJ1-2; TRBD1 is a possible D gene (6 bases). CDR3 length: 14 residues. Per the germline V gene, CDR1 is SGHRS and CDR2 is YFSETQ. V dropped 1 base and J dropped 4 bases, with 11 bases sitting between them. The CDR3 protein is CASSLTGFTYGYTF. In nucleotides, the CDR3 is TGCGCCAGCAGCTTGACAGGGTTCACCTATGGCTACACCTTC.

This clonotype was seen many times. The chain's CDR3 is CASSLARGAPGEQYF. CDR3 in DNA: TGTGCCAGCAGCTTGGCGAGGGGCGCCCCCGGAGAGCAGTACTTC. The chain uses TRBV5-4 and TRBJ2-7; D possibly uses TRBD1 or TRBD2 (5 bases each). CDR3 size: 15 residues. Between the trimmed V and J ends, which lost 0 bases and 7 bases, there was a span of 17 bases. The germline gives CDR1 SGHNT, CDR2 YYREEE (reference sequence). The full variable domain, its missing parts supplied by reference TRBV5-4 and TRBJ2-7, is ETGVTQSPTHLIKTRGQQVTLRCSSQSGHNTVSWYQQALGQGPQFIFQYYREEENGRGNFPPRFSGLQFPNYSSELNVNALELDDSALYLCASSLARGAPGEQYFGPGTRLTVT.

This clonotype was seen only a few times. V usage is TRBV15 and J usage is TRBJ2-7; TRBD1 matches at 9 bases. The CDR3 has 13 amino acids. With 8 bases clipped from V and 2 bases from J, the junction kept 4 bases outside the gene matches. Germline values: CDR1 LNHNV, CDR2 YYDKDF (reference sequence). The CDR3: CATEDRGTYEQYF. As DNA, the CDR3 is TGTGCCACCGAGGACAGGGGTACCTACGAGCAGTACTTC.

The chain joins TRBV12-3 or TRBV12-4 to TRBJ1-1; 10 nucleotides align to TRBD1. CDR3 length: 16 amino acids. Germline trimming cut 7 bases from V and 1 base from J; bases unmatched to any gene: 9. The CDR3 sequence is CASTGRDRGWNTEAFF. Here the CDR3 DNA reads TGTGCCAGCACCGGGCGGGACAGGGGATGGAACACTGAAGCTTTCTTT.

This clonotype was detected ten times or more. V is TRBV2 and J is TRBJ1-2, with 12 bases lining up with TRBD1. The germline V gene has CDR1 SNHLY and CDR2 FYNNEI. The CDR3 spans 16 residues. The V segment lost 6 bases and the J segment 4 bases; nucleotides outside the gene matches: 9. The DNA of the CDR3 is TGTGCCAGCAGGGGCCCTACGGGACAGGGGGCCTATGGCTACACCTTC. Its protein product is CASRGPTGQGAYGYTF.

This clonotype was detected ten times or more. V usage is TRBV28 and J usage is TRBJ2-7, with TRBD2 as a possible D gene (7 bases). This CDR3 region has 15 residues. Germline values: CDR1 MDHEN, CDR2 SYDVKM. Trimming left V 3 bases short and J 1 base short, with 13 bases between. The CDR3 DNA is TGTGCCAGCAGTTTGTTGAAGGGGGGGTCCTACGAGCAGTACTTC. This sequence encodes CASSLLKGGSYEQYF. Drawing the rest from reference TRBV28 and TRBJ2-7, the complete variable domain is DVKVTQSSRYLVKRTGEKVFLECVQDMDHENMFWYRQDPGLGLRLIYFSYDVKMKEKGDIPEGYSVSREKKERFSLILESASTNQTSMYLCASSLLKGGSYEQYFGPGTRLTVT.

This clonotype was detected ten times or more. This chain links TRBV11-2 with TRBJ2-1, with 12 bases lining up with TRBD2. The germline CDR1 and CDR2 sequences are SGHAT and FQNNGV. This CDR3 spans 16 amino acids. The ends lost 2 bases at V and 8 bases at J; junction bases unmatched: 7. CDR3 sequence reads: CASSLSSSGGADEQFF. In DNA form, the CDR3 reads TGTGCCAGCAGCTTAAGCTCTAGCGGGGGGGCCGATGAGCAGTTCTTC.

This clonotype was picked up many times. The CDR3 region has the DNA TGTGCCAGCAACCCTAAGAGCTCCTACAATGAGCAGTTCTTC. This gives the protein CASNPKSSYNEQFF. The rearrangement joins TRBV27 to TRBJ2-1; no reliable D call. Trimming shortened V by 7 bases and J by 0 bases, and 10 bases separated the two germline ends. In germline, CDR1 is MNHEY, CDR2 SMNVEV (reference sequence). The CDR3 spans 14 residues.